The present TCR beta chain was sequenced within a study of CD8+ T cells in alopecia areata (dated by TCRdb to the late 2010s). Background on the whole study: The treated patients, all with moderate-to-severe alopecia areata, were enrolled in an open-label pilot trial of oral tofacitinib given at 5 to 10 mg twice daily. The study used high-throughput TCRbeta sequencing to examine T cell clonal expansion in alopecia areata, in both the C3H/HeJ mouse model and human patients. Scalp clonality was compared across normal scalp (n=4), patchy alopecia areata scalp (n=8), and alopecia totalis/universalis scalp (n=8). In treated patients, disease severity was measured using the SALT score, which gives the percentage of scalp surface area affected. Biopsies were taken from tofacitinib-treated patients at baseline and again at 4 and 24 weeks into treatment, and several of those patients also had a later scalp biopsy. RNA was extracted with the PAXgene miRNA kit for fixed scalp, the miRNeasy kit for PBMCs, and the RNeasy kit for mouse skin. Patients stayed on tofacitinib for 6 to 18 months and then had 6 months of follow-up off drug so that delayed response and recurrence could be assessed. Human TCRbeta sequencing covered scalp tissue and sorted CD4+ and CD8+ peripheral blood T cells from patchy and totalis/universalis alopecia areata patients and healthy controls. TCRbeta CDR3 regions were amplified by immunoSEQ multiplex PCR using 35 Vbeta forward and 13 Jbeta reverse primers. The paper's findings and limits, for the study overall: TCR sequences shared between patients were less clear than in mice, possibly partly because of HLA diversity in the patient population. Tofacitinib significantly decreased scalp clonality and the number of expanded CD8+ clones among the top 100 scalp clones. Many expanded lesional clones were found to persist in scalp and blood during tofacitinib treatment, and relapse after treatment cessation may be partly explained by this persistence. Resident alphabeta T cells in normal human skin are also sequenced, complicating scalp TCR repertoire analysis, unlike mouse skin dominated by gammadelta T cells. Because the treated cohort was small and had just a single nonresponder, larger studies are needed to establish links between baseline CD8+ expansion and response. Lesional scalp, especially in alopecia totalis/universalis, showed higher clonality and more expanded CD8+ clones than normal scalp, suggesting antigenic drive.

As concerns this clone: The antigen it recognizes is unknown. Per-nucleotide qualities are absent, and no much larger clonotype sits a single base away.

The method behind the library was the immunoSEQ multiplex PCR assay. To provide template for TCR sequencing, every sample had RNA extracted and reverse transcribed into cDNA. SuperScript III was used for first-strand cDNA synthesis, primed with a 2:1 mix of oligo-dT and random hexamers. Amplification bias was assessed with a synthetic immune receptor repertoire, and residual bias was removed computationally. Processing in the source paper ran as follows. Raw reads were preprocessed to remove errors, and CDR3 was defined according to IMGT conventions as the region from the conserved cysteine to phenylalanine. To get clonality, Shannon entropy was normalized by log2 of the number of productive unique TCRs and the result was subtracted from 1. Whether scalp clones were CD4 or CD8 was inferred by matching scalp TCRbeta sequences against CD4 and CD8 repertoires sorted from blood. This immuneACCESS table, as held by TCRdb, lists in-frame sequences with V and J called but not all clones. Of the missing ones, under half trace to an unresolved V gene in checked studies; the others have no known cause. V, J and clone size reflect that table, while D and trimming were determined from the DNA. The sample contains more than 95,000 clones, roughly 50% of them found a single time. The ten largest clones take up 30% of the sample.

Sample time point, as interpreted from the label and publication: less than five weeks on oral tofacitinib. The intended sense of this specimen's treatment or condition label: oral pan-JAK inhibitor, 5-10 mg twice daily. Peripheral blood and lesional scalp punch biopsies were obtained from patients with alopecia areata. PBMCs were isolated by density centrifugation and stained for CD3, CD4 and CD8, and CD4+ and CD8+ T cells were sorted on a FACSAria. Relative to germline, V is 3 bases shorter and J is 2 bases shorter, with 10 bases between their ends. Sequences SGHTS (CDR1) and YDEGEE (CDR2) are obtained from the germline V gene. The CDR3 spans 14 residues, from the cysteine through the phenylalanine. The CDR3 DNA has 42 bases and is translated from base 1.

The source was CD8+ T cells sorted from blood, collected at week 4, from a patient treated with tofacitinib. The source is a human donor with alopecia areata. The chain uses TRBV5-8 and TRBJ2-3, with no confident D gene call. For the CDR3, the sequence is CASSYLTDTDTQYF. The DNA sequence follows: TGTGCCAGCAGCTATCTAACGGACACAGATACGCAGTATTTT.